This paragraph reports one T cell receptor (beta chain). This sample stems from a study of T cell changes during pregnancy in multiple sclerosis. TCRdb's copy holds only in-frame clones and misses some; the assay was immunoSEQ multiplex PCR. The data show around 52,000 clones, with about 91% seen just once and approximately 0.18% held by the top ten. The CDR3 contains 15 residues. V lost 3 bases and J lost 3, with 14 bases in between. Germline CDR1 is LNHDA and CDR2 is SQIVND (reference sequence). This TCR derives from a female donor with multiple sclerosis, enrolled in a pregnancy study. The V call is TRBV19, the J call TRBJ2-5; weak D call: TRBD2 (5 bases). The sequences come from CD4+ T cells from peripheral blood mononuclear cells, collected in the second trimester of pregnancy. CDR3 loop: CASSIFGSEEETQYF. Here the CDR3 DNA reads TGTGCCAGTAGTATCTTTGGGAGTGAGGAAGAGACCCAGTACTTC. The variable domain in full, with the rest retrieved from reference TRBV19 and TRBJ2-5, is DGGITQSPKYLFRKEGQNVTLSCEQNLNHDAMYWYRQDPGQGLRLIYYSQIVNDFQKGDIAEGYSVSREKKESFPLTVTSAQKNPTAFYLCASSIFGSEEETQYFGPGTRLLVL.